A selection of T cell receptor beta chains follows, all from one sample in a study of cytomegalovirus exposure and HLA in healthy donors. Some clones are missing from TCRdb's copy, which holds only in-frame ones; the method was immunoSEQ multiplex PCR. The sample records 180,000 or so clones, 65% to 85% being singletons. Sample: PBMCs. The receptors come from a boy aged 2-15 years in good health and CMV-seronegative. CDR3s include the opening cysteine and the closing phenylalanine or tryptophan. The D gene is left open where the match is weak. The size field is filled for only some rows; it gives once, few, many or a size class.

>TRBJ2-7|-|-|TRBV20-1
CSARGSYEQYF
TGCAGTGCCAGGGGTTCCTACGAGCAGTACTTC
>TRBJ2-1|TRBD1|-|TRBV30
CAWDPGQGHEQFF
TGTGCTTGGGATCCGGGACAGGGGCATGAGCAGTTCTTC
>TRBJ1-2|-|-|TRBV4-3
CASSQEQAGLRGYTF
TGCGCCAGCAGCCAAGAACAGGCCGGGTTACGTGGCTACACCTTC
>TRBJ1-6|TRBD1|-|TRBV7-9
CASSPDRFNSPLHF
TGTGCCAGCAGCCCGGACAGGTTCAATTCACCCCTCCACTTT
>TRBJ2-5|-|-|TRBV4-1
CASSLAGETQYF
TGCGCCAGCAGTCTAGCCGGAGAGACCCAGTACTTC
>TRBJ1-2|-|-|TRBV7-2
CASSLGSYYGYTF
TGTGCCAGCAGCTTGGGGAGTTACTATGGCTACACCTTC
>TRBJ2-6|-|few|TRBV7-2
CASSRKGFWSGTGANVLTF
TGTGCCAGCAGCCGGAAGGGTTTTTGGTCAGGGACTGGGGCCAACGTCCTGACTTTC
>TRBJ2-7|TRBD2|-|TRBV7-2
CASSLTSGGFREQYF
TGTGCCAGCAGCTTGACTAGCGGGGGGTTTAGGGAGCAGTACTTC
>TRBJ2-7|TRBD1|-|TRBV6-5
CASSLGTGYYEQYF
TGTGCCAGCAGCTTAGGGACAGGGTACTACGAGCAGTACTTC
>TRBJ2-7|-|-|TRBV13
CASSTVTASSYEQYF
TGTGCCAGCAGCACCGTGACAGCCAGCTCCTACGAGCAGTACTTC
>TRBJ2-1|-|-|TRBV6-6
CASGGAGLREQFF
TGTGCCAGCGGGGGGGCCGGATTGCGAGAGCAGTTCTTC
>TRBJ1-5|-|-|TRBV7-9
CASSLGQTAGQPQHF
TGTGCCAGCAGCTTAGGCCAGACTGCTGGTCAGCCCCAGCATTTT
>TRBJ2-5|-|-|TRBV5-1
CASSWFGRLETQYF
TGCGCCAGCAGCTGGTTTGGGCGCCTAGAGACCCAGTACTTC
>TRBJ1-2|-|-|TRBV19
CASSMSAGGVGYTF
TGTGCCAGTAGTATGTCGGCTGGAGGCGTTGGCTACACCTTC